Listed below are T cell receptor beta chains from one sample, sequenced in a study of shared clonotypes between healthy human individuals. Here immunoSEQ multiplex PCR was the method, and the copy in TCRdb shows in-frame clones only, minus some. The data show roughly 2.5 million clones, with around 94% seen just once and roughly 0.14% held by the top ten. Source material: naive CD4+ T cells sorted from blood. These receptor sequences come from a man between 18 and 29 years old in good health. Each CDR3 is given with its conserved first and last residue. The D gene is left open where the match is weak. Size values are once, few and many counts, or a class for expanded clones, and some rows have none.

TRBJ1-3,NA,NA,TRBV5-1,TGCGCCAGCACCTGGGGAAGCAGCTACTCTGGAAACACCATATATTTT,CASTWGSSYSGNTIYF
TRBJ2-3,NA,NA,TRBV27,TGTGCCAGCAGTTTTCAGGAGACAGATACGCAGTATTTT,CASSFQETDTQYF
TRBJ2-7,NA,NA,TRBV4-1,TGCGCCAGCAGCCAAGGTATGGTGGAGGGGCTCGAGCAGTACTTC,CASSQGMVEGLEQYF
TRBJ2-3,NA,NA,TRBV5-1,TGCGCCAGCAGCTTGCTCGGGAGTGCAGATACGCAGTATTTT,CASSLLGSADTQYF
TRBJ2-7,NA,NA,TRBV2,TGTGCCAGCAAACGGACAGAGGGATCCTACGAGCAGTACTTC,CASKRTEGSYEQYF
TRBJ2-3,once,TRBD2,TRBV18,TGTGCCAGCTCACCTCCCTCGGGAGGGCCGACAGATACGCAGTATTTT,CASSPPSGGPTDTQYF
TRBJ2-3,NA,NA,TRBV5-1,TGCGCCAGCAGCATCGTGTACGAAAACACAGATACGCAGTATTTT,CASSIVYENTDTQYF
TRBJ2-5,NA,NA,TRBV15,TGTGCCACCAGCAGAGACAGGGGTGAGACCCAGTACTTC,CATSRDRGETQYF
TRBJ2-1,NA,TRBD1,TRBV18,TGTGCCAGCTCACCGCGACAGGGCTACAATGAGCAGTTCTTC,CASSPRQGYNEQFF
TRBJ2-5,NA,NA,TRBV6-1,TGTGCCAGCAGTGAAGTGGCAGGGAAAGAGACCCAGTACTTC,CASSEVAGKETQYF
TRBJ2-5,NA,NA,TRBV5-1,TGCGCCAGCAGCTTGACTCCCGGGACTCTGGGGGAGACCCAGTACTTC,CASSLTPGTLGETQYF
TRBJ2-7,NA,NA,TRBV6-5,TGTGCCAGCATCCCAGGGGGGAATCGGAACGAGCAGTACTTC,CASIPGGNRNEQYF
TRBJ2-5,NA,TRBD1,TRBV6-6,TGTGCCAGCAGCTCTAGACAGGGGTCTAGGGAGACCCAGTACTTC,CASSSRQGSRETQYF
TRBJ2-3,NA,TRBD1,TRBV5-4,TGTGCCAGCAGCTTGGGTGGGGACAGGGGCACAGATACGCAGTATTTT,CASSLGGDRGTDTQYF
TRBJ2-3,once,NA,TRBV6-5,TGTGCCAGCAGCCGGGGTGCTAGCACAGATACGCAGTATTTT,CASSRGASTDTQYF
TRBJ2-2,NA,TRBD1,TRBV5-1,TGCGCCAGCCGCGGACAGGGGAACGGGGAGCTGTTTTTT,CASRGQGNGELFF
TRBJ1-3,NA,TRBD1,TRBV5-4,TGTGCCAGCAGCCCGGACAGGTTCGCTGGAAACACCATATATTTT,CASSPDRFAGNTIYF
TRBJ1-1,once,NA,TRBV6-1,TGTGCCAGCAGTCCACAACCGAACACTGAAGCTTTCTTT,CASSPQPNTEAFF
TRBJ2-3,NA,NA,TRBV30,TGTGCCTGGAGTGTGGACATGGGAGATACGCAGTATTTT,CAWSVDMGDTQYF
TRBJ1-2,NA,TRBD1,TRBV19,TGTGCCAGTAGTAAATCCCGGACAGGCCCTACCGATGGCTACACCTTC,CASSKSRTGPTDGYTF
TRBJ1-3,NA,NA,TRBV6-1,TGTGCCAGCAGTGCCCCCTCTGGAAACACCATATATTTT,CASSAPSGNTIYF
TRBJ2-2,once,TRBD2,TRBV5-1,TGCGCCAGCAGCTTTGTGCTAGCGGGGGGCCCGAACACCGGGGAGCTGTTTTTT,CASSFVLAGGPNTGELFF
TRBJ1-5,NA,TRBD1,TRBV30,TGTGCCTGGAGTGTACCACAGGGGAGCAATCAGCCCCAGCATTTT,CAWSVPQGSNQPQHF
TRBJ2-7,NA,NA,TRBV7-2,TGTGCCAGCAGCCCTGGGACCGGCTCCTACGAGCAGTACTTC,CASSPGTGSYEQYF
TRBJ1-2,NA,NA,TRBV6-6,TGTGCCAGCAGTTACCAGGCGGAGAACTATGGCTACACCTTC,CASSYQAENYGYTF
TRBJ1-2,NA,NA,TRBV28,TGTGCCACTAGGGTGCCGGGCGGGTATGGCTACACCTTC,CATRVPGGYGYTF
TRBJ1-6,NA,NA,TRBV11-2,TGTGCCAGCAGCTTTGGACAGCACAATTCACCCCTCCACTTT,CASSFGQHNSPLHF
TRBJ2-5,NA,NA,TRBV30,TGTGCCTGGAGCGACTACGGCTGGGGCGAAGAGACCCAGTACTTC,CAWSDYGWGEETQYF
TRBJ2-3,NA,NA,TRBV9,TGTGCCAGCAGCGTAGCAGGGGATACGCAGTATTTT,CASSVAGDTQYF
TRBJ2-7,NA,TRBD2,TRBV6-5,TGTGCCAGCGCCGGGGGGGGCCTCTACGAGCAGTACTTC,CASAGGGLYEQYF
TRBJ2-7,NA,TRBD1,TRBV29-1,TGCAGCGTTGCGGGGACAGGGACGTTAGAGCAGTACTTC,CSVAGTGTLEQYF
TRBJ2-3,NA,TRBD2,TRBV2,TGTGCCAGCACAGAACTAGCGGGTGCCTTTAGCACAGATACGCAGTATTTT,CASTELAGAFSTDTQYF
TRBJ1-1,NA,NA,TRBV5-1,TGCGCCAGCAGTTTAACGGGCGGCACTGAAGCTTTCTTT,CASSLTGGTEAFF
TRBJ1-5,few,NA,TRBV18,TGTGCCAGCTCACGGGTGATACCGGGACCCAAGGCCCAGCATTTT,CASSRVIPGPKAQHF
TRBJ1-4,NA,NA,TRBV6-1,TGTGCCAGCAGCCAAAGGACAGCCGAAAAACTGTTTTTT,CASSQRTAEKLFF
TRBJ1-6,NA,TRBD1,TRBV10-3,TGTGCCATCAGTGAGATGGGACAGGGGGCTTCTTCACCCCTCCACTTT,CAISEMGQGASSPLHF
TRBJ1-1,few,NA,TRBV18,TGTGCCAGCTCACCAACGGGGTTTGGCACTGAAGCTTTCTTT,CASSPTGFGTEAFF
TRBJ2-7,NA,NA,TRBV19,TGTGCCAGTTCCCTAGGTATTGGTAGCTACGAGCAGTACTTC,CASSLGIGSYEQYF
TRBJ2-3,NA,NA,TRBV11-2,TGTGCCAGCAGCTTAGGTAAAGGGATGGCGCCAGATACGCAGTATTTT,CASSLGKGMAPDTQYF
TRBJ1-2,few,NA,TRBV5-6,TGTGCCAGCAGCCCACTGCATAGGGCATTAGGAAGTGATGGCTACACCTTC,CASSPLHRALGSDGYTF
TRBJ2-5,NA,NA,TRBV27,TGTGCCAGCAGTGCCCTAGGAGGGGGCGGGGGAGAGACCCAGTACTTC,CASSALGGGGGETQYF